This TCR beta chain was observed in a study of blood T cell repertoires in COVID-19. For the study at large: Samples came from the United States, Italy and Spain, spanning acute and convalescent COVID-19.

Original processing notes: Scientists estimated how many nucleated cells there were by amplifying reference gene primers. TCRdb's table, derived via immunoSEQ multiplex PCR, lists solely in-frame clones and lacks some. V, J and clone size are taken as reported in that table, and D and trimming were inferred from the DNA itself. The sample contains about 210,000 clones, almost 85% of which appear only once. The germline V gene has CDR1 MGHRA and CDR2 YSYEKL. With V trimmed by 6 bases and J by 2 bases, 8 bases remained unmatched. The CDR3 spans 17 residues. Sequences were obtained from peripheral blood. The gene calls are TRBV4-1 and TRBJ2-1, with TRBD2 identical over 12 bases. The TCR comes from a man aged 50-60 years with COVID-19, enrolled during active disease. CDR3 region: CASRSTSGGTAYNEQFF. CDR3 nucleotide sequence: TGCGCCAGCAGATCAACTAGCGGGGGGACCGCCTACAATGAGCAGTTCTTC.